One sample yielded the 3 T cell receptor beta chains listed below, sequenced in a study of early T cells in non-severe SARS-CoV-2 infection. MiXCR, applied by TCRdb to the 5' RACE reads, yields one record per CDR3 protein. This sample yields about 26,000 distinct CDR3 sequences, of which more than 3.5% are seen a single time; 6.2% belongs to the top ten. Material: whole blood. These receptors were collected from an adult who was a healthcare worker with PCR-confirmed SARS-CoV-2 infection or an uninfected control (not recorded which).

This clonotype appeared many times. This chain connects TRBV20-1 to TRBJ2-7; 14 positions match TRBD2. This CDR3 region has 15 residues. Germline trimming cut 5 bases from V and 2 bases from J; bases unmatched to any gene: 5. CDR1 is DFQATT, CDR2 SNEGSKA, per germline (reference sequence). The DNA for the CDR3 is TGCAGTGCTGGGACTAGCGGGAGAGGTCCCTACGAGCAGTACTTC. Its translation is CSAGTSGRGPYEQYF.

This clonotype was counted many times. The V and J genes are TRBV11-2 and TRBJ1-1; D is possibly TRBD1 (5 bases). CDR3 length equals 18 residues. Trimming shortened V by 1 base and J by 3 bases, and 21 bases separated the two germline ends. Germline assignment: CDR1 SGHAT and CDR2 FQNNGV. Here the CDR3 DNA reads TGTGCCAGCAGCTTAGTGAACGTTTTTGGCCAGGGCGACACTGAAGCTTTCTTT. It yields the protein CASSLVNVFGQGDTEAFF.

This clonotype has at least ten counts. This chain connects TRBV11-3 to TRBJ1-1; the D gene is possibly TRBD1 (5 bases). The CDR3 sequence is 12 residues long. Germline values: CDR1 SGHNT, CDR2 YENEEA. V was shortened by 5 bases and J by 3 bases, with 7 bases between the two germline ends. CDR3 in DNA: TGTGCCAGCAGCCCCAGGGACACTGAAGCTTTCTTT. Protein product: CASSPRDTEAFF.